The subject of this entry is one TCR beta chain. The data originate from a study of shared T cell receptors in the human thymus. Method: immunoSEQ multiplex PCR; TCRdb's copy keeps in-frame clones and lacks some. The sample has roughly 550,000 clones; about four fifths are singletons. The CDR3 covers 16 residues. CDR1 and CDR2 from the germline V gene are SGHAT and FQNNGV. With V trimmed by 5 bases and J by 4 bases, 14 bases remained unmatched. The same data also went into a second study, on human thymus T cells. That publication notes: Surgeons resected thymus tissue during corrective heart surgery.

The sequence was obtained from a boy under two years old with a congenital heart defect. The V gene is TRBV11-2, the J gene TRBJ2-7, with 7 positions matching TRBD2. The sequencing input was thymocytes. CDR3 loop: CASSQGRREGRYEQYF. The CDR3 DNA reads as TGTGCCAGCAGCCAAGGTCGGAGGGAGGGAAGATACGAGCAGTACTTC.